These T cell receptor beta chains were read from a single sample in a study of control samples from healthy donors and cancer patients. Clones were read by immunoSEQ multiplex PCR, and TCRdb kept only the in-frame ones, dropping some. Here the sample spans under 85,000 clones, 90% to 95% being singletons. Specimen: blood. The receptors stem from a middle-aged woman in good health. Each CDR3 is given without its conserved first and last residue. The D gene is left open where the match is weak. The listing skips clone size in some rows; elsewhere it reads once, few, many or a size class.

TRBV24-1 NA NA ATSDLTETQY
TRBV5-6 NA NA ASSPRGYGYT
TRBV19 NA TRBD2 ASSIPLEAGDTDTQY
TRBV15 NA NA ATSRQGFTSTDTQY
TRBV11-2 NA NA ASSLVRTVSGNTIY
TRBV18 NA NA ASPLGGHTGELF
TRBV19 NA TRBD1 ASSPTPRQGENYGYT
TRBV4-2 once NA ASSQDSPRGGMRHTQY
TRBV6-5 NA NA ASTTGRVPDTQY
TRBV18 NA NA ASSPDRNSPLH